This T cell receptor (beta chain) was identified in a study of siplizumab effects on memory and regulatory T cells. Study observations and caveats: Siplizumab cultures yielded proliferating Tregs whose suppressive function was not confirmed.

Using immunoSEQ multiplex PCR, the repertoire was profiled, and TCRdb retains in-frame clones only, with some absent. There are 85,000 to 95,000 clones in the sample; about 93% occur only once, and approximately 0.3% lies in the top ten. The germline CDR1 and CDR2 sequences are MNHEY and SMNVEV (reference sequence). The CDR3 is made up of 14 amino acids. Trimming took 6 bases from V and 3 from J, leaving 12 bases between them. Turning to this clone: Its antigen remains unidentified.

The sample comprised non-Treg CD4+ T cells sorted from blood. The TCR comes from a human donor in good health. V is TRBV27 and J is TRBJ1-5, with D possibly TRBD1 on 6 matching bases. The CDR3 DNA sequence: TGTGCCAGCAGACGTACAGGGATCAATCAGCCCCAGCATTTT. Translation: CASRRTGINQPQHF.